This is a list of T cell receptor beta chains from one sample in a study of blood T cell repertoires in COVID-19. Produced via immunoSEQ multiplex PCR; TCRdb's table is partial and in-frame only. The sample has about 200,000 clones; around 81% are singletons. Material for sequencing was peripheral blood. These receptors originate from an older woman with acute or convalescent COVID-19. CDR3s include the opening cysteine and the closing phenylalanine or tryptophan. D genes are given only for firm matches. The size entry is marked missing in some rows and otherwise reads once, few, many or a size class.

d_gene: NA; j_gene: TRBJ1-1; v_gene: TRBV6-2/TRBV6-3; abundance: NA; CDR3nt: TGTGCCAGCAGTTACGAGGCAGGGCTTATGAACACTGAAGCTTTCTTT; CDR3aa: CASSYEAGLMNTEAFF
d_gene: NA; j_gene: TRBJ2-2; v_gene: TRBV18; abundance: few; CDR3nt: TGTGCCAGCTCATTTACCGGGAACACCGGGGAGCTGTTTTTT; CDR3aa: CASSFTGNTGELFF
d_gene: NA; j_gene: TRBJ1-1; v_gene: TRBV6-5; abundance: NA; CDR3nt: TGTGCCAGCACCCCTACGGTGAACACTGAAGCTTTCTTT; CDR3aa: CASTPTVNTEAFF
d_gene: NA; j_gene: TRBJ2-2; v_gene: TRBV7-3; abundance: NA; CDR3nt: TGTGCCAGCAGCCCAGCTGGCTTTACGACAACGACCGGGGAGCTGTTTTTT; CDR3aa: CASSPAGFTTTTGELFF
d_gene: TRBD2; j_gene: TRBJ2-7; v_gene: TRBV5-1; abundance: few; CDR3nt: TGCGCCAGCAGCTCGTTCCGGACTAGCGGGAGGCGCGAGCAGTACTTC; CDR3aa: CASSSFRTSGRREQYF
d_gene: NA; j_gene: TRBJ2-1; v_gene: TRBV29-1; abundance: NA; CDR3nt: TGCAGCGTTAACCGGGAGAGCGTGTACAATGAGCAGTTCTTC; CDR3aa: CSVNRESVYNEQFF
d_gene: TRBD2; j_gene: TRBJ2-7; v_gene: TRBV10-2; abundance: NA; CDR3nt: TGCGCCAGCAGTGAGATCCTAGCGGGAGTTTACGAGCAGTACTTC; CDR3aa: CASSEILAGVYEQYF
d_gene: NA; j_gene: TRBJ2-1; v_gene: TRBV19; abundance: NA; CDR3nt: TGTGCCAGTACTGGGGGGTCCTACAATGAGCAGTTCTTC; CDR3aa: CASTGGSYNEQFF
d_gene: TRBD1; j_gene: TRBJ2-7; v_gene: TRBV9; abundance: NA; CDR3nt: TGTGCCAGCAGGCAGGGACAGGGGGGAAACGAGCAGTACTTC; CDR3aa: CASRQGQGGNEQYF
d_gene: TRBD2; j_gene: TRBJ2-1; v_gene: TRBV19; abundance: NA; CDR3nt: TGTGCCAGTAGTGGCGGACTAGCGGGACCCTACAATGAGCAGTTCTTC; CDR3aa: CASSGGLAGPYNEQFF
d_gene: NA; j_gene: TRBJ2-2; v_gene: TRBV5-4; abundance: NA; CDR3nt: TGTGCCAGCAGCTCCCAGGGAAACACCGGGGAGCTGTTTTTT; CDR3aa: CASSSQGNTGELFF
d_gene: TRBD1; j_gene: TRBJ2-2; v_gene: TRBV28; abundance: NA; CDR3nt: TGTGCCAGCAGCCCTTTCCTTGACAGGGAACAAATCACCGGGGAGCTGTTTTTT; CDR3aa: CASSPFLDREQITGELFF
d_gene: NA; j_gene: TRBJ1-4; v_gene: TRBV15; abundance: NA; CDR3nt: TGTGCCACCAGCAGAGATCCGACAGGCTCTAATGAAAAACTGTTTTTT; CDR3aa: CATSRDPTGSNEKLFF
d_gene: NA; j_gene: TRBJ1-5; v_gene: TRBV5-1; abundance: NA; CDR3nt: TGCGCCAGCAGCAAAGGTGACAGGAGCAATCAGCCCCAGCATTTT; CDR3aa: CASSKGDRSNQPQHF
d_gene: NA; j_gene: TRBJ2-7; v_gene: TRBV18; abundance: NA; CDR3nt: TGTGCCAGCTCTCCCGGGACTGTCAGCTCCTACGAGCAGTACTTC; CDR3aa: CASSPGTVSSYEQYF
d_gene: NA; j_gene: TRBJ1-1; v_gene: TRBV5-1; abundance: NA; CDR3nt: TGCGCCAGCAGCTTTGGAGACACTGAAGCTTTCTTT; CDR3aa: CASSFGDTEAFF
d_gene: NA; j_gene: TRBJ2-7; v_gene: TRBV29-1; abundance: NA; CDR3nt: TGCAGCGTTGGGAGGGGTGGCGAGCAGTACTTC; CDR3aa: CSVGRGGEQYF
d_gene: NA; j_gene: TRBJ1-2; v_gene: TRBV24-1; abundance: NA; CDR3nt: TGTGCCACCAGTGATTCGGCAGGGGAAGACTATGGCTACACCTTC; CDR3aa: CATSDSAGEDYGYTF
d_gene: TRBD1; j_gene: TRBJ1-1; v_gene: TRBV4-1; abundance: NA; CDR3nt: TGCGCCAGCAGCCAAGTTGGCCCGACAGGGGAGACTGAAGCTTTCTTT; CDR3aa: CASSQVGPTGETEAFF
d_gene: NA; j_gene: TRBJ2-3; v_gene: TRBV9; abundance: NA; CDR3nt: TGTGCCAGCAGCGTAAGCAGCGCCCGCACAGATACGCAGTATTTT; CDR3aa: CASSVSSARTDTQYF
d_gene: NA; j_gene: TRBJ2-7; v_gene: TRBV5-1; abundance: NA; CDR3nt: TGCGCCAGCAGCTTTCGCCAGTACGAGCAGTACTTC; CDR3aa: CASSFRQYEQYF
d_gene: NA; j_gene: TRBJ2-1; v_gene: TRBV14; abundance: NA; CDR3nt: TGTGCCAGCAGCCAAGGGATGGGACTGTACAATGAGCAGTTCTTC; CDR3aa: CASSQGMGLYNEQFF
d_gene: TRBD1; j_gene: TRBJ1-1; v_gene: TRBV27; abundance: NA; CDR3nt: TGTGCCAGCAGTAACCGGGACAGGGACAAAGCTTTCTTT; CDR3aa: CASSNRDRDKAFF
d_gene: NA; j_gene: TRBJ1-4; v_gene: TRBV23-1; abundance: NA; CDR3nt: TGCGCCAGCAGTCAATCACGCGGCAAGGCAAGATGTGAAAAACTGTTTTTT; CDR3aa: CASSQSRGKARCEKLFF
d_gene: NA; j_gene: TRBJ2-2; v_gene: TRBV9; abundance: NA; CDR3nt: TGTGCCAGCAGCGTGGTTGGACAGCCGAACACCGGGGAGCTGTTTTTT; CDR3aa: CASSVVGQPNTGELFF
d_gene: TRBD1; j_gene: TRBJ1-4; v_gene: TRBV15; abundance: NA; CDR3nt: TGTGCCACCAGCAGGGACAGGGGTTGGGAAAAACTGTTTTTT; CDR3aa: CATSRDRGWEKLFF
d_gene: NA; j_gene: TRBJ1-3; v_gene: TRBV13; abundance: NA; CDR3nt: TGTGCCAGCAGCCCCGGGAGCTCTGGAAACACCATATATTTT; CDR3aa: CASSPGSSGNTIYF
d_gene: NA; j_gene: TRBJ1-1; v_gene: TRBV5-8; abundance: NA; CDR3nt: TGTGCCAGCAGCTTGTGGCGGGGGACGAACACTGAAGCTTTCTTT; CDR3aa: CASSLWRGTNTEAFF
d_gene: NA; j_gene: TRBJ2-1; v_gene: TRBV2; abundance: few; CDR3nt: TGTGCCAGCACGCTTTCGAGCTCCTACAATGAGCAGTTCTTC; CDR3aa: CASTLSSSYNEQFF
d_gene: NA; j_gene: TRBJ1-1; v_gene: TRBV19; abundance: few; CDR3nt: TGTGCCACCCAAGACCGCGGGGGCACTGAAGCTTTCTTT; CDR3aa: CATQDRGGTEAFF
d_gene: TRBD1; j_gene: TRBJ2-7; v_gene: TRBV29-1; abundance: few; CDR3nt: TGCAGCGGAGCGACAGGGACCTACGAGCAGTACTTC; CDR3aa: CSGATGTYEQYF
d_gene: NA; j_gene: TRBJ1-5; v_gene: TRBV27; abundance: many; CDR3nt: TGTGCCAGCAGTTTTCATGCGAGCAATCAGCCCCAGCATTTT; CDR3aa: CASSFHASNQPQHF
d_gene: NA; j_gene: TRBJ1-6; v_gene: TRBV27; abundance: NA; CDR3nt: TGTGCCAGCAGTTTCTCCGCCGTCGGTGGTTCACCCCTCCACTTT; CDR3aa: CASSFSAVGGSPLHF
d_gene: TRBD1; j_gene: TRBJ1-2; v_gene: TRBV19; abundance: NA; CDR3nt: TGTGCCAGTAGTCATCGTCCACAGGGGGACTATGGCTACACCTTC; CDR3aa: CASSHRPQGDYGYTF
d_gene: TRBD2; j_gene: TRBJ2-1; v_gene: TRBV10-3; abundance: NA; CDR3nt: TGTGCCATCAGTGTTCAAGCGGGAGGGCCTGTGAATGAGCAGTTCTTC; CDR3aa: CAISVQAGGPVNEQFF
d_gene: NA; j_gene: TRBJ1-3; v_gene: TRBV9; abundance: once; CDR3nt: TGTGCCAGCAGCGGACAGTCTGGTGGTAAGGGAAACACCATATATTTT; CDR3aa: CASSGQSGGKGNTIYF
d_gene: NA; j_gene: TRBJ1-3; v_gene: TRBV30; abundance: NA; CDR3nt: TGTGCCTGGAGTGTAGGGGTCTCTGGAAACACCATATATTTT; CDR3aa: CAWSVGVSGNTIYF
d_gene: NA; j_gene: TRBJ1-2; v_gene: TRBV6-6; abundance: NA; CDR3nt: TGTGCCTTACGTGGAGCGTATGGCTACACCTTC; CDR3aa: CALRGAYGYTF
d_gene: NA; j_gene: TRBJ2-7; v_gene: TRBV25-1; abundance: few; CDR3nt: TGTGCCTGTCGAAGGGGCAGCTCCTACGAGCAGTACTTC; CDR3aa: CACRRGSSYEQYF
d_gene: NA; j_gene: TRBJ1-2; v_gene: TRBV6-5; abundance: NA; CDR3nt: TGTGCCAGCAGGGAGGGAGGCTCTAACTATGGCTACACCTTC; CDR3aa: CASREGGSNYGYTF
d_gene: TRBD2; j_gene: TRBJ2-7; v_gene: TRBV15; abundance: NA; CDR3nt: TGTGCCACCAGCAGAGCAGGGACTAGCGGGAGGATGCCCTCCTACGAGCAGTACTTC; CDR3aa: CATSRAGTSGRMPSYEQYF
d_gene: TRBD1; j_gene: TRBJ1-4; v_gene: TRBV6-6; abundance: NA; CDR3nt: TGTGCCAGCAGTTTGGCAGGGGGTTGGGAAAAACTGTTTTTT; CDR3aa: CASSLAGGWEKLFF
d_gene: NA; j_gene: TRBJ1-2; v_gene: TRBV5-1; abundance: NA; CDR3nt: TGCGCCAGCAGCTTAGAGGGATATGGCTACACCTTC; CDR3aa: CASSLEGYGYTF
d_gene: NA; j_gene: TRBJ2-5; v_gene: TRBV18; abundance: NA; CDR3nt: TGTGCCAGCTCGCGGGACCGAGAGACCCAGTACTTC; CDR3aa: CASSRDRETQYF
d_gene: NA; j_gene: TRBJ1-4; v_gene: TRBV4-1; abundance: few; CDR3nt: TGCGCCAGCAGCCAGGGGAGGAGAGTCGCAACTAATGAAAAACTGTTTTTT; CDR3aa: CASSQGRRVATNEKLFF
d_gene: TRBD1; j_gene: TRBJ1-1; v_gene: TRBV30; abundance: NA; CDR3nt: TGTGCCTGGAGTCCAAGGGACAGGGCCCCTGAAGCTTTCTTT; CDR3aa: CAWSPRDRAPEAFF
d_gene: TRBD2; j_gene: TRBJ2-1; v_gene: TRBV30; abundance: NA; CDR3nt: TGTGCCTGGAGTGTAAACTCGGCGGGAGGCTACAATGAGCAGTTCTTC; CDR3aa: CAWSVNSAGGYNEQFF
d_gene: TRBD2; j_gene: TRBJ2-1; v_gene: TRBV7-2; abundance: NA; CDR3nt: TGTGCCAGCAGCGACAGCCTGGGACTAGGAGAGCAGTTCTTC; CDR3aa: CASSDSLGLGEQFF
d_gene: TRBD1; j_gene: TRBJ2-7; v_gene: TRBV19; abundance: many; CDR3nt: TGTGCCAGTAGTAGACCGGGACAGGCTGTCTACGAGCAGTACTTC; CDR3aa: CASSRPGQAVYEQYF
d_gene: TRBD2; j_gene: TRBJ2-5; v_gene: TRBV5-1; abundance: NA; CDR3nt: TGCGCCAGTGCCGGAGCGGGGATCCAAGAGACCCAGTACTTC; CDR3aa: CASAGAGIQETQYF
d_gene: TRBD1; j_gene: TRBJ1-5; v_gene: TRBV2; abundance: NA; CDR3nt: TGTGCCAGCAGTGCGGGACAGACGAATCAGCCCCAGCATTTT; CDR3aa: CASSAGQTNQPQHF
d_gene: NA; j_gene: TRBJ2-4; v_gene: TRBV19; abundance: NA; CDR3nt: TGTGCCAGTAGTATAAACCAGGGAGGTATGTTGAACATTCAGTACTTC; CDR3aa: CASSINQGGMLNIQYF